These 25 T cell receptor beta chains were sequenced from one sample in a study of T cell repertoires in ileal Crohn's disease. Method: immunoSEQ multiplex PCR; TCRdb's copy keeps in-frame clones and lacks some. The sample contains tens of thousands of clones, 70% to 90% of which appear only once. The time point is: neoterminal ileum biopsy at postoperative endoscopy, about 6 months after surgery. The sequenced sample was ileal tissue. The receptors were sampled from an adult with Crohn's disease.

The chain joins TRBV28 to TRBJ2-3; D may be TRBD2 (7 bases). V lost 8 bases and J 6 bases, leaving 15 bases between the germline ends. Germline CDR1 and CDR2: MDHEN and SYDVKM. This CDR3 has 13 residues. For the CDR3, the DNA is TGTGCCAGCGTTGGGGGGGGCGTGGATACGCAGTATTTT. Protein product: CASVGGGVDTQYF. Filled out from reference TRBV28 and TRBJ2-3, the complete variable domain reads DVKVTQSSRYLVKRTGEKVFLECVQDMDHENMFWYRQDPGLGLRLIYFSYDVKMKEKGDIPEGYSVSREKKERFSLILESASTNQTSMYLCASVGGGVDTQYFGPGTRLTVL.

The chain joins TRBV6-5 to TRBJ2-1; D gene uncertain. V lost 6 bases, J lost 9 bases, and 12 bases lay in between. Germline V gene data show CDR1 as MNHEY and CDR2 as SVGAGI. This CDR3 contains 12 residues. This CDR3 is CASRRLRGEQFF. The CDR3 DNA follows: TGTGCCAGCAGGCGCTTAAGAGGTGAGCAGTTCTTC.

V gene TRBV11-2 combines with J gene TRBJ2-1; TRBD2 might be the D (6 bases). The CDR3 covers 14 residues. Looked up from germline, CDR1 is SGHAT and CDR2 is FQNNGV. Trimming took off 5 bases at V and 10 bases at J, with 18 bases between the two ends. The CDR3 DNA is TGTGCCAGCAGCCGGGACTCCGGGTCGTGGGAGCAGTTCTTC. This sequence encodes CASSRDSGSWEQFF.

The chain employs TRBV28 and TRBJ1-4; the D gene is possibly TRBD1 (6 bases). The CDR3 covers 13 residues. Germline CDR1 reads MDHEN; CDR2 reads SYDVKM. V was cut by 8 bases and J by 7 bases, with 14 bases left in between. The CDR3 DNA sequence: TGTGCCAGCCACCAGGGGAAGGGTGAAAAACTGTTTTTT. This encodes CASHQGKGEKLFF.

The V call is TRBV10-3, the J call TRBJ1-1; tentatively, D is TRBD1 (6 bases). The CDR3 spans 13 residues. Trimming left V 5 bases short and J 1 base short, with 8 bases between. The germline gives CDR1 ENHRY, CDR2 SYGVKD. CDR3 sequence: CAISSGQNTEAFF. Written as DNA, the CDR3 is TGTGCCATCAGTTCGGGACAGAACACTGAAGCTTTCTTT.

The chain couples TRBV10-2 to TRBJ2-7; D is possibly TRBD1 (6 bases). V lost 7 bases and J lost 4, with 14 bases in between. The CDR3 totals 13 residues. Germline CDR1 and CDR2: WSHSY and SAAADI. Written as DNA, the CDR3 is TGCGCCAGCACTCCGGGACACCGGTACGAGCAGTACGTC. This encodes CASTPGHRYEQYV.

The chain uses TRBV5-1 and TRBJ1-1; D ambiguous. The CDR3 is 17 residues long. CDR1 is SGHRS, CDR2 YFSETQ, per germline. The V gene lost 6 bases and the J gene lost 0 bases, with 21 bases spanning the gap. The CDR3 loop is CASISGGVGELNTEAFF. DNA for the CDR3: TGCGCCAGCATTTCCGGTGGGGTGGGAGAATTGAACACTGAAGCTTTCTTT.

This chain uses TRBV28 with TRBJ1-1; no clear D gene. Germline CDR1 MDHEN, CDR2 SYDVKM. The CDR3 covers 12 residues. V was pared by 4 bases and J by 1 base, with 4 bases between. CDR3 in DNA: TGTGCCAGCAGTTCAGGGAACACTGAAGCTTTCTTT. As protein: CASSSGNTEAFF.

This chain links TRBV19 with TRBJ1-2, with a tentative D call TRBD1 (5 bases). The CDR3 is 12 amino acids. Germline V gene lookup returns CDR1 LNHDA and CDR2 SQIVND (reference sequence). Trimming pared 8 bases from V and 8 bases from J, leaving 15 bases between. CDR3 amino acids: CASGTGLYGYTF. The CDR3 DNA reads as TGTGCCAGTGGAACGGGACTTTACGGCTACACCTTC.

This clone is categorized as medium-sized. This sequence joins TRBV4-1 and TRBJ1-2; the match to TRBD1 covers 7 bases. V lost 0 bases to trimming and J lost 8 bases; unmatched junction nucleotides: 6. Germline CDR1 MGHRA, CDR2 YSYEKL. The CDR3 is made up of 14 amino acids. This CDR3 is CASSQEQGGDGYTF. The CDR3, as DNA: TGCGCCAGCAGCCAAGAACAAGGGGGCGACGGCTACACCTTC.

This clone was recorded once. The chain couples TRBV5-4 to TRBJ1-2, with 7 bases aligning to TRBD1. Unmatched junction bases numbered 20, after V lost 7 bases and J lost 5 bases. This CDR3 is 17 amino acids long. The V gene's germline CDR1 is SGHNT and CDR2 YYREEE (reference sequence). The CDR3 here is CASRRMGTVEDRYGYTF. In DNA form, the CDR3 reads TGTGCCAGCCGCCGGATGGGGACAGTGGAAGATCGGTATGGCTACACCTTC.

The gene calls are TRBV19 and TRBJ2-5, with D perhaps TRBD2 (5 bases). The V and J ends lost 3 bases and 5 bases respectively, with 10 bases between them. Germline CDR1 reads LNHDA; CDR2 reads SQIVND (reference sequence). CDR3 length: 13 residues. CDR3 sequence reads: CASSIRLLETQYF. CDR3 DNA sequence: TGTGCCAGTAGTATCAGACTACTGGAGACCCAGTACTTC.

CDR3 loop: CASSEGTVNEQFF. Written as DNA, the CDR3 is TGTGCCAGCAGCGAAGGGACAGTCAATGAGCAGTTCTTC. This sequence joins TRBV9 and TRBJ2-1, with TRBD1 identical over 7 bases. The germline V gene encodes CDR1 SGDLS and CDR2 YYNGEE. The CDR3 totals 13 residues. V gave up 3 bases and J gave up 6 bases; unmatched junction bases: 3. Variable domain in full (rest from reference TRBV9 and TRBJ2-1): DSGVTQTPKHLITATGQRVTLRCSPRSGDLSVYWYQQSLDQGLQFLIQYYNGEERAKGNILERFSAQQFPDLHSELNLSSLELGDSALYFCASSEGTVNEQFFGPGTRLTVL.

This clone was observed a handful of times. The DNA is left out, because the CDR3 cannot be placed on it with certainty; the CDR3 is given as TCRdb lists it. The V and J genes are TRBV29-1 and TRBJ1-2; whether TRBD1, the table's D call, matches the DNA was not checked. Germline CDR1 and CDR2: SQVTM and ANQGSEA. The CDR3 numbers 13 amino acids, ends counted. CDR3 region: CSVADGTGGVSTF.

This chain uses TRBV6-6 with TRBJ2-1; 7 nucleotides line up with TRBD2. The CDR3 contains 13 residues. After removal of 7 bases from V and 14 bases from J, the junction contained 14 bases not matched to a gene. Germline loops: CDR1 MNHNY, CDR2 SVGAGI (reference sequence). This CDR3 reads CASTRMEAGVEFF. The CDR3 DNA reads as TGTGCCAGCACCCGTATGGAGGCGGGAGTGGAGTTCTTC.

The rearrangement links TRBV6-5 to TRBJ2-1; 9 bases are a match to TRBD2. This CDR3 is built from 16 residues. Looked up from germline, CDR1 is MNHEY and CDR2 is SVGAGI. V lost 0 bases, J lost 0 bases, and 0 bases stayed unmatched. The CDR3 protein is CASSYSSGSSYNEQFF. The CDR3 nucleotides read TGTGCCAGCAGTTACTCTAGCGGGAGCTCCTACAATGAGCAGTTCTTC.

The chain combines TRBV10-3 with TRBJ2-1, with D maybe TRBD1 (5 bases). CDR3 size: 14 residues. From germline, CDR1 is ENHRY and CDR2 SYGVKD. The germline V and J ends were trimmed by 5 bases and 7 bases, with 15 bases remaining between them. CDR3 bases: TGTGCCATCAGTCAGCCAGGGATGGTTAATGAGCAGTTCTTC. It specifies CAISQPGMVNEQFF.

The CDR3 spells CASSRIQGDGYTF. The DNA for the CDR3 is TGTGCCAGCAGCCGAATACAGGGTGACGGCTACACCTTC. This chain connects TRBV7-2 to TRBJ1-2; TRBD1 is a possible D gene (6 bases). CDR3 size: 13 residues. Germline V CDR1 and CDR2: SGHTA, FQGNSA. V was shortened by 5 bases and J by 8 bases, with 15 bases between the two germline ends.

The CDR3 nucleotides read TGTGCCAGCAGTTTATTTTCCGGGACAGGGACTTCACCCCTCCACTTT. It is translated as CASSLFSGTGTSPLHF. The J gene is TRBJ1-6, the V gene TRBV27; 9 bases align to TRBD1. Germline V gene data show CDR1 as MNHEY and CDR2 as SMNVEV (reference sequence). The CDR3 is 16 residues long. Losses at the gene ends were 1 base for V and 9 bases for J; bases not matched to a gene: 7.

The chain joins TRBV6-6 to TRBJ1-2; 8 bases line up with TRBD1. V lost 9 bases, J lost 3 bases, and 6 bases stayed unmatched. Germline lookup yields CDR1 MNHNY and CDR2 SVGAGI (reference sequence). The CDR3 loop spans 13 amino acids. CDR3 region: CASGGQGDYGYTF. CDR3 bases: TGTGCCAGTGGTGGACAGGGAGACTATGGCTACACCTTC.

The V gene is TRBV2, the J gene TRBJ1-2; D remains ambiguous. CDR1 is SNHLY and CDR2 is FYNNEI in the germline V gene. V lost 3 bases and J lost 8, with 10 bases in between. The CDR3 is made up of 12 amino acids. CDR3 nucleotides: TGTGCCAGCAGTGACATCCCGCGGGGCTACACCTTC. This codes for CASSDIPRGYTF.

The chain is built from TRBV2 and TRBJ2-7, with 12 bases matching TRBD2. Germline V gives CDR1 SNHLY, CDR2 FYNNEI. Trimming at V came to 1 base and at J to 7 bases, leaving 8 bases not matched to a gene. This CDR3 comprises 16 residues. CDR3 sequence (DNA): TGTGCCAGCAGTGAAGACCTCGCACTAGCGGGGGGTGAGCAGTACGTC. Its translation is CASSEDLALAGGEQYV.

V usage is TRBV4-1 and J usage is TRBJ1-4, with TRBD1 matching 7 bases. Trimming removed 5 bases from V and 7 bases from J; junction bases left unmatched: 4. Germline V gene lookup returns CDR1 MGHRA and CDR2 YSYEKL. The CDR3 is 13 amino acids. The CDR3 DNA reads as TGCGCCAGCAGCGACAGGGCGGCTGAAAAACTGTTTTTT. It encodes CASSDRAAEKLFF.

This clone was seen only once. CDR3 sequence: CASSFSLADIQYF. Written as DNA, the CDR3 is TGTGCCAGCAGCTTCTCTTTGGCGGACATTCAGTACTTC. The V call is TRBV7-9, the J call TRBJ2-4; D is unresolved. CDR1 is SEHNR and CDR2 is FQNEAQ in the germline V gene (reference sequence). Trimming left V 3 bases short and J 8 bases short, with 11 bases between. The CDR3 runs to 13 residues.

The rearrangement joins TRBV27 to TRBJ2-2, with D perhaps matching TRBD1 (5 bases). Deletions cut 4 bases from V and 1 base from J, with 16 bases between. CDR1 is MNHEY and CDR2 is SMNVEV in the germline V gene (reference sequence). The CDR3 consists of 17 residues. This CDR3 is CASSSHQRQGNTGELFF. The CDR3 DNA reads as TGTGCCAGCAGTTCCCACCAGAGGCAGGGGAACACCGGGGAGCTGTTTTTT.